This paragraph reports one TCR beta chain. Its specificity is unknown. The sample comes from a study of beta chain features in type 1 diabetes. Overall study results and limits: Patients with Type 1 diabetes showed moderately but significantly shorter TCRB CDR3s in all four CD4+ subsets.

Every isolated RNA sample was fully reverse transcribed, so sequencing captured expressed TCRB transcripts. TCRdb keeps only in-frame clones here, not all; method: immunoSEQ multiplex PCR. The table lists 640,000 or so clones, roughly an eighth of them singletons. CDR3 length: 16 amino acids. V lost 4 bases, J lost 0 bases, and 8 bases stayed unmatched. Germline loops: CDR1 SGHDN, CDR2 FVKESK. The chain has TRBV14 and TRBJ1-2; 7 nucleotides align to TRBD1. Material: naive CD4+ T cells from blood. This clonotype originated in a man between 18 and 35 years old with type 1 diabetes. CDR3 nucleotide sequence: TGTGCCAGCAGCCCTGGGACAGTTATAACTAACTATGGCTACACCTTC. The encoded protein is CASSPGTVITNYGYTF.